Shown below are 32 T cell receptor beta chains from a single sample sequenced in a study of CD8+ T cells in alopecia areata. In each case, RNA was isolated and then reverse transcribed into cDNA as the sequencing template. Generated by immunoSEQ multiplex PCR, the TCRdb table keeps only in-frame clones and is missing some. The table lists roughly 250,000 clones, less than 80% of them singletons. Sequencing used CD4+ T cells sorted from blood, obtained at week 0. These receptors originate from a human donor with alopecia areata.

The CDR3 loop is CASSVGASGGPGTQYF. The CDR3 DNA sequence: TGTGCCAGCAGCGTAGGGGCTAGCGGGGGCCCCGGTACGCAGTATTTT. The chain combines TRBV9 with TRBJ2-3; TRBD2 agrees at 10 bases. Trimming took 0 bases from V and 8 from J; bases not matched to a gene: 9. This CDR3 comprises 16 residues. Germline CDR1 SGDLS, CDR2 YYNGEE.

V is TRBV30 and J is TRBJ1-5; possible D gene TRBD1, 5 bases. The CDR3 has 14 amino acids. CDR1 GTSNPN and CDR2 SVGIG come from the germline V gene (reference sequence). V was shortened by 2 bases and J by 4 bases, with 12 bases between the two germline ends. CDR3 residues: CAWSRGWENQPQHF. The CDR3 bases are TGTGCCTGGAGTAGGGGTTGGGAAAATCAGCCCCAGCATTTT. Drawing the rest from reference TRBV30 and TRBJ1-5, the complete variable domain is SQTIHQWPATLVQPVGSPLSLECTVEGTSNPNLYWYRQAAGRGLQLLFYSVGIGQISSEVPQNLSASRPQDRQFILSSKKLLLSDSGFYLCAWSRGWENQPQHFGDGTRLSIL.

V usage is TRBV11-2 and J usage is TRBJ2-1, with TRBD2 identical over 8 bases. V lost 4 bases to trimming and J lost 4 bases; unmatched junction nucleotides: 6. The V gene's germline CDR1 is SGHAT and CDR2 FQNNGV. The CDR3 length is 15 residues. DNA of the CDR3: TGTGCCAGCAGCTCGAGACTAGCGAGGTACAATGAGCAGTTCTTC. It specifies CASSSRLARYNEQFF. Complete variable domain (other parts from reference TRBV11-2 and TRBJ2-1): EAGVAQSPRYKIIEKRQSVAFWCNPISGHATLYWYQQILGQGPKLLIQFQNNGVVDDSQLPKDRFSAERLKGVDSTLKIQPAKLEDSAVYLCASSSRLARYNEQFFGPGTRLTVL.

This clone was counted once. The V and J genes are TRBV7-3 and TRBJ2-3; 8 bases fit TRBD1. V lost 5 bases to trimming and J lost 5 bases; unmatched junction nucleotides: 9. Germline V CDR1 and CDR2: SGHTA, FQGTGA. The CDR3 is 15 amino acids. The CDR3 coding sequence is TGTGCCAGCAGCCCGGACAGGGCGCGAGGAGATACGCAGTATTTT. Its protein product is CASSPDRARGDTQYF.

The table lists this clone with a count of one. The CDR3 nucleotides are TGTGCCCGGTTCGGGCCCAACTATGGCTACACCTTC. It is translated as CARFGPNYGYTF. The chain employs TRBV30 and TRBJ1-2; D is uncertain. V dropped 8 bases and J dropped 2 bases, with 12 bases sitting between them. CDR3 length: 12 residues. Looked up from germline, CDR1 is GTSNPN and CDR2 is SVGIG (reference sequence).

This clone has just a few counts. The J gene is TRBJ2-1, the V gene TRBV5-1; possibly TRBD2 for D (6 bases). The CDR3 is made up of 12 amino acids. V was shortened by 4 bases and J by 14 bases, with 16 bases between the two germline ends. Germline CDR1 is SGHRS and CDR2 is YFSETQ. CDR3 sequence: CASSRPGDEKFF. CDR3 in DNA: TGCGCCAGCAGCCGTCCGGGGGACGAAAAGTTCTTC.

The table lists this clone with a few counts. DNA for the CDR3: TGCAGCGTTCAGCGCGGTCTGAACACTGAAGCTTTCTTT. Translating gives CSVQRGLNTEAFF. J is TRBJ1-1 and V is TRBV29-1; unclear D gene. The germline V gene encodes CDR1 SQVTM and CDR2 ANQGSEA. The germline V and J ends were trimmed by 5 bases and 0 bases, with 10 bases remaining between them. CDR3 length: 13 residues.

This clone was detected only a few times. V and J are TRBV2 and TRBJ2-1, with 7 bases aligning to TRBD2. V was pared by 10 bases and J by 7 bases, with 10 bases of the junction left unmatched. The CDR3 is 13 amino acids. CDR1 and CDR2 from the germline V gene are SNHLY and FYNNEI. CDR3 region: CATSGGLGNEQFF. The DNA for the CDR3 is TGTGCCACCTCGGGAGGCCTTGGGAATGAGCAGTTCTTC. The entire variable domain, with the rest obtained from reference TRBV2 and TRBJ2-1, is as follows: EPEVTQTPSHQVTQMGQEVILRCVPISNHLYFYWYRQILGQKVEFLVSFYNNEISEKSEIFDDQFSVERPDGSNFTLKIRSTKLEDSAMYFCATSGGLGNEQFFGPGTRLTVL.

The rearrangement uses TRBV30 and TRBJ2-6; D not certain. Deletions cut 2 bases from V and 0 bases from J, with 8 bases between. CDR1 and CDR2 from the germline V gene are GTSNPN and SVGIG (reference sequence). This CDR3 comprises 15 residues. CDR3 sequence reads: CAWSRQISGANVLTF. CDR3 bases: TGTGCCTGGAGTCGTCAGATCTCTGGGGCCAACGTCCTGACTTTC.

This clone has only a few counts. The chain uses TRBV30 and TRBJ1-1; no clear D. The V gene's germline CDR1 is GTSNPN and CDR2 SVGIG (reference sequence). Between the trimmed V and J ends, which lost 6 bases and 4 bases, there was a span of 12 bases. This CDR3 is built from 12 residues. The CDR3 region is CACLPRFTEAFF. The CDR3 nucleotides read TGTGCCTGTCTCCCCAGGTTCACTGAAGCTTTCTTT.

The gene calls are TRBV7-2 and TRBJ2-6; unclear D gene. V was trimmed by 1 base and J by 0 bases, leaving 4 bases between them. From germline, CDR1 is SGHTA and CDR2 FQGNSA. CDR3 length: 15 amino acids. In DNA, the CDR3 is TGTGCCAGCAGCTTAGTGTTCTCTGGGGCCAACGTCCTGACTTTC. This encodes CASSLVFSGANVLTF. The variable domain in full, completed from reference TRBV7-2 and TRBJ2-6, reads GAGVSQSPSNKVTEKGKDVELRCDPISGHTALYWYRQSLGQGLEFLIYFQGNSAPDKSGLPSDRFSAERTGGSVSTLTIQRTQQEDSAVYLCASSLVFSGANVLTFGAGSRLTVL.

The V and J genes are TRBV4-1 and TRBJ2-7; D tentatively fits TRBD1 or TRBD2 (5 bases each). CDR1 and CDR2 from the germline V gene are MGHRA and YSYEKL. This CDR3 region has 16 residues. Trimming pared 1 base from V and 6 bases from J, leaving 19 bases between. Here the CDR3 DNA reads TGCGCCAGCAGCCAAGGTATAGGGACGGTGGAAACCGAGCAGTACTTC. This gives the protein CASSQGIGTVETEQYF.

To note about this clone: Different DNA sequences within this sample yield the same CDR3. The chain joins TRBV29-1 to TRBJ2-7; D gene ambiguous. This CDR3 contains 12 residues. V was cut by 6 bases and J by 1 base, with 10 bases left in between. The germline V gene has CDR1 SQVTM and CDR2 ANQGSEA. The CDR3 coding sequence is TGCAGCGTAGCAGACGGTTCCTACGAGCAGTACTTC. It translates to CSVADGSYEQYF.

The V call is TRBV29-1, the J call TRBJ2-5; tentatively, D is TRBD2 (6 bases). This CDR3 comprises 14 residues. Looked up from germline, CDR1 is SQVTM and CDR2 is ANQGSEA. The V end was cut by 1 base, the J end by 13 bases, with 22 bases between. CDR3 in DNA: TGCAGCGTTGAAGCCCCAGGCCTAGCGCTGCCGGGGTACTTC. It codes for CSVEAPGLALPGYF.

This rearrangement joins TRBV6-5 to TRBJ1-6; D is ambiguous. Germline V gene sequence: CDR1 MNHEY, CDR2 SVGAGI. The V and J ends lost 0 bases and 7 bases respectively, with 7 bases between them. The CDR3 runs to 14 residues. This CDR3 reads CASSYSEGNSPLHF. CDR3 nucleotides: TGTGCCAGCAGTTACTCGGAAGGGAATTCACCCCTCCACTTT.

CDR3: CASGQGVDEQYF. The DNA of the CDR3 is TGTGCCAGCGGCCAAGGGGTAGACGAGCAGTACTTC. The chain uses TRBV6-1 and TRBJ2-7; possible D gene TRBD1, 5 bases. The CDR3 is 12 amino acids. Germline-derived CDR1 and CDR2 are MNHNS and SASEGT. Trimming cost V 8 bases and J 5 bases, with 13 bases left between them.

This CDR3 is CASKKIAGSSWEQYF. The CDR3 coding sequence is TGTGCCAGCAAGAAAATAGCGGGCTCAAGCTGGGAGCAGTACTTC. The gene calls are TRBV27 and TRBJ2-7; 7 bases line up with TRBD2. V lost 7 bases and J lost 7; bases outside the gene matches: 16. CDR1 MNHEY and CDR2 SMNVEV come from the germline V gene (reference sequence). This CDR3 is built from 15 residues.

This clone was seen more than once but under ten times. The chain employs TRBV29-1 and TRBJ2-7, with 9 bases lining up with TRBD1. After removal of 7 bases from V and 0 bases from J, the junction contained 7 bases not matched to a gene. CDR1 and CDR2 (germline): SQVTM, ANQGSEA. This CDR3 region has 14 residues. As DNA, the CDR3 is TGCAGCGCCGTCGGACAGGGGAGCTCCTACGAGCAGTACTTC. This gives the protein CSAVGQGSSYEQYF.

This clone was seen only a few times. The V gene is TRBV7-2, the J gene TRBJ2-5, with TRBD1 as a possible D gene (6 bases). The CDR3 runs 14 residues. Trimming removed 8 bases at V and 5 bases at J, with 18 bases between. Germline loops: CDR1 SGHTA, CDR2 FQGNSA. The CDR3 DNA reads TGTGCCAGCCGGCCGGGACACTTTAGTGAGACCCAGTACTTC. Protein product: CASRPGHFSETQYF.

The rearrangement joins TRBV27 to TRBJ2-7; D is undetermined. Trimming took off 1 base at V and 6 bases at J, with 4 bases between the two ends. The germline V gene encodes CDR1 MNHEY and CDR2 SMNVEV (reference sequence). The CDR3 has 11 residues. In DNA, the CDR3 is TGTGCCAGCAGTTTATGGGGCGAGCAGTACTTC. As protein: CASSLWGEQYF.

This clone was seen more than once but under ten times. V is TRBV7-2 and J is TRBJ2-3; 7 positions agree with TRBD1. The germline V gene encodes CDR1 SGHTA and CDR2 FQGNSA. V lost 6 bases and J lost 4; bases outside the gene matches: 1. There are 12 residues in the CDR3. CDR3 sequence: CASSTGADTQYF. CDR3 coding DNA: TGTGCCAGCAGTACAGGGGCAGATACGCAGTATTTT.

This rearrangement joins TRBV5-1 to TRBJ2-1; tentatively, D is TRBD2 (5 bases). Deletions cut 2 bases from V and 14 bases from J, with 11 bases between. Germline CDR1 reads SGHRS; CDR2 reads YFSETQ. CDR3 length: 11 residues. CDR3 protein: CASSLEGPEFF. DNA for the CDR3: TGCGCCAGCAGCTTAGAGGGCCCGGAGTTCTTC.

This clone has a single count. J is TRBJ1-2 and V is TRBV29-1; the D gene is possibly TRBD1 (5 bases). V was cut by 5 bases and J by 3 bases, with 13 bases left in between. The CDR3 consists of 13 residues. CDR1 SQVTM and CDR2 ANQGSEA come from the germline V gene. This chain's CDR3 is CSVPRGEHYGYTF. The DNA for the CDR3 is TGCAGCGTTCCCCGGGGGGAGCACTATGGCTACACCTTC.

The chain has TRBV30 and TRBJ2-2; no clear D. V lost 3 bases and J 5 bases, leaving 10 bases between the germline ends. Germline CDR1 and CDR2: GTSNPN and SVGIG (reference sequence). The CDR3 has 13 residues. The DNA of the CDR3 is TGTGCCTGGAGGGCCGGGTTTACCGGGGAGCTGTTTTTT. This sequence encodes CAWRAGFTGELFF.

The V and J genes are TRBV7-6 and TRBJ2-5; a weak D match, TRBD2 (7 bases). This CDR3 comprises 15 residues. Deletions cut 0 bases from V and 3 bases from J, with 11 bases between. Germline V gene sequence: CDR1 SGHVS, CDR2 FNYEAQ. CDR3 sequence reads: CASSLAGRTEETQYF. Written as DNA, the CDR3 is TGTGCCAGCAGCTTAGCCGGGAGGACAGAAGAGACCCAGTACTTC.

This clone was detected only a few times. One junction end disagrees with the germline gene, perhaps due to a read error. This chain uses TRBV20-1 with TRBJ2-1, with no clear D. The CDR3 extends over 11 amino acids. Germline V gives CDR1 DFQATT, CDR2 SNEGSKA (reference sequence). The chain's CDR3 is CSARDVGRTLF. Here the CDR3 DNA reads TGCAGTGCTAGAGATGTGGGCAGAACCCTCTTC.

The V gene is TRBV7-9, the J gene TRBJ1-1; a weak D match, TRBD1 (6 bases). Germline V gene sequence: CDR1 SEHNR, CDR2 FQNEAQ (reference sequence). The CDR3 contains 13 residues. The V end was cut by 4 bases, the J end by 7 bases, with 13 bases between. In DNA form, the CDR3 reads TGTGCCAGCAGCTCGTACGGACAGCTTGAAGCTTTCTTT. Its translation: CASSSYGQLEAFF. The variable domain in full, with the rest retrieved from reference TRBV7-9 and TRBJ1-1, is DTGVSQNPRHKITKRGQNVTFRCDPISEHNRLYWYRQTLGQGPEFLTYFQNEAQLEKSRLLSDRFSAERPKGSFSTLEIQRTEQGDSAMYLCASSSYGQLEAFFGQGTRLTVV.

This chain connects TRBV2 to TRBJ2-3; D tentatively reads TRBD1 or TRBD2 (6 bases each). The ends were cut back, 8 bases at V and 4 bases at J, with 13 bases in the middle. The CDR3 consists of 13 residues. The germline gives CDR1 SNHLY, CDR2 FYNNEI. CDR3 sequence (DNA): TGTGCCAGCGGGGGGCGGAATCCAGATACGCAGTATTTT. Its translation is CASGGRNPDTQYF.

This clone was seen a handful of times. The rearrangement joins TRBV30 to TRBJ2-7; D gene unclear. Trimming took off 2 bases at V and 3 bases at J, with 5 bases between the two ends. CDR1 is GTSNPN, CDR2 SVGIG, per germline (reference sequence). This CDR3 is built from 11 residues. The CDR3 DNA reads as TGTGCCTGGAGTATCGACTACGAGCAGTACTTC. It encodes CAWSIDYEQYF.

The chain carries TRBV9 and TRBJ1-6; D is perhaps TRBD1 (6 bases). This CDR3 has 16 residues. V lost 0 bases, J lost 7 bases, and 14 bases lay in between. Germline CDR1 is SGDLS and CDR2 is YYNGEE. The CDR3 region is CASSVEGRTDNSPLHF. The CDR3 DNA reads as TGTGCCAGCAGCGTAGAGGGCAGGACAGACAATTCACCCCTCCACTTT.

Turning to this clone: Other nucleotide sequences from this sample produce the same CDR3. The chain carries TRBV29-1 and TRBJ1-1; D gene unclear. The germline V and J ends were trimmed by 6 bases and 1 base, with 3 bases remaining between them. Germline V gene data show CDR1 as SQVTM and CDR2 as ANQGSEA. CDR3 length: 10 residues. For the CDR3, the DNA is TGCAGCGTCGAGAACACTGAAGCTTTCTTT. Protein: CSVENTEAFF.

For the CDR3, the DNA is TGCAGCGTCGTCTTATCTAATGAAAAACTGTTTTTT. Translation: CSVVLSNEKLFF. This chain connects TRBV29-1 to TRBJ1-4; D is ambiguous. This CDR3 has 12 residues. Germline-derived CDR1 and CDR2 are SQVTM and ANQGSEA. Trimming left V 6 bases short and J 3 bases short, with 8 bases between.